A selection of T cell receptor beta chains follows, all from one sample in a study of blood T cell repertoires in COVID-19. Generated by immunoSEQ multiplex PCR, the TCRdb table keeps only in-frame clones and is missing some. The sample holds about 340,000 clones, roughly 90% seen once. Sequencing was carried out using peripheral blood. These receptors all stem from a woman aged 70-85 years with COVID-19, enrolled during active disease. Each CDR3 is given with its conserved first and last residue. The order of the fields is V gene, J gene, clone size, D gene, CDR3 protein, CDR3 DNA. A D gene is named only where the DNA matches it firmly. Size is omitted from some rows. Given values are once, few, many or a class for expanded clones.

TRBV30	TRBJ2-7	-	TRBD1	CAWRGRPGTGRGTYEQYF	TGTGCCTGGAGGGGCCGTCCCGGGACAGGGAGAGGAACCTACGAGCAGTACTTC
TRBV7-2	TRBJ1-6	-	-	CASSLQGLDSPLHF	TGTGCCAGCAGCTTGCAGGGTCTTGATTCACCCCTCCACTTT
TRBV3-1/TRBV3-2	TRBJ2-1	few	TRBD2	CASSPQVGLAGRSSYNEQFF	TGTGCCAGCAGCCCACAGGTAGGACTAGCGGGACGGAGCTCCTACAATGAGCAGTTCTTC
TRBV9	TRBJ2-1	-	-	CASSPHGDEQFF	TGTGCCAGCAGCCCCCACGGGGATGAGCAGTTCTTC
TRBV5-6	TRBJ1-2	-	TRBD1	CASSLNMQGAVLYGYTF	TGTGCCAGCAGCTTGAATATGCAGGGGGCAGTTCTGTATGGCTACACCTTC
TRBV12-3/TRBV12-4	TRBJ1-2	-	TRBD1	CASSRGQDGYTF	TGTGCCAGCAGTCGAGGACAGGATGGCTACACCTTC
TRBV30	TRBJ1-6	-	TRBD1	CAWNTGQIYNSPLHF	TGTGCCTGGAATACGGGACAGATCTATAATTCACCCCTCCACTTT
TRBV28	TRBJ1-5	-	-	CASSLRQYNQPQHF	TGTGCCAGCAGTTTAAGACAGTACAATCAGCCCCAGCATTTT
TRBV19	TRBJ1-1	-	TRBD1	CASTKQGYTEAFF	TGTGCCAGCACCAAACAGGGGTACACTGAAGCTTTCTTT
TRBV7-6	TRBJ2-1	-	TRBD2	CASSLVALAGGHNEQFF	TGTGCCAGCAGCTTAGTCGCACTTGCGGGGGGGCATAATGAGCAGTTCTTC
TRBV28	TRBJ2-1	-	-	CASGGMEAGPLNEQFF	TGTGCCAGCGGGGGGATGGAGGCGGGACCGCTGAATGAGCAGTTCTTC
TRBV7-9	TRBJ2-1	-	-	CASSLGGANYNEQFF	TGTGCCAGCAGCTTAGGAGGAGCGAACTACAATGAGCAGTTCTTC
TRBV12-3/TRBV12-4	TRBJ2-7	-	-	CASSQASGYEQYF	TGTGCCAGCAGCCAGGCCTCTGGATACGAGCAGTACTTC
TRBV6-5	TRBJ1-3	-	-	CASSTVSSGNTIYF	TGTGCCAGCAGTACAGTCAGCTCTGGAAACACCATATATTTT
TRBV3-1/TRBV3-2	TRBJ1-2	-	-	CASSQAGYGYTF	TGTGCCAGCAGCCAAGCAGGGTATGGCTACACCTTC
TRBV11-2	TRBJ2-7	-	TRBD1	CASSSEDRGLYEQYF	TGTGCCAGCAGCTCCGAGGACAGGGGACTCTACGAGCAGTACTTC
TRBV5-1	TRBJ1-6	-	-	CASSSTVSSYNSPLHF	TGCGCCAGCAGCTCGACAGTGAGCTCCTATAATTCACCCCTCCACTTT
TRBV4-1	TRBJ1-2	-	TRBD1	CASSQDTGGGYGYTF	TGCGCCAGCAGCCAAGATACAGGGGGTGGCTATGGCTACACCTTC
TRBV18	TRBJ2-5	-	TRBD2	CASSPPRASGGQETQYF	TGTGCCAGCTCACCACCGAGGGCTAGCGGGGGCCAAGAGACCCAGTACTTC
TRBV19	TRBJ1-5	-	TRBD1	CATQKQGYSNQPQHF	TGTGCCACCCAAAAACAGGGGTATAGCAATCAGCCCCAGCATTTT
TRBV20-1	TRBJ1-2	-	TRBD1	CSARGTDFYYGYTF	TGCAGTGCTCGTGGGACAGACTTTTACTATGGCTACACCTTC
TRBV2	TRBJ2-4	-	TRBD2	CASSEAGHMGGLAKNIQYF	TGTGCCAGCAGTGAAGCCGGACACATGGGAGGGTTGGCCAAAAACATTCAGTACTTC
TRBV7-9	TRBJ2-3	-	-	CASSLAVDYTQYF	TGTGCCAGCAGCTTAGCGGTCGACTATACGCAGTATTTT
TRBV9	TRBJ1-2	-	TRBD1	CASSFSTGMEGYTF	TGTGCCAGCAGCTTCTCGACAGGGATGGAAGGCTACACCTTC
TRBV9	TRBJ1-4	-	-	CASSVEMAEGSEKLFF	TGTGCCAGCAGCGTAGAAATGGCGGAGGGGTCTGAAAAACTGTTTTTT
TRBV5-6	TRBJ1-5	-	-	CASSLGQVGIQPQHF	TGTGCCAGCAGCTTGGGGCAGGTAGGAATTCAGCCCCAGCATTTT
TRBV21-1	TRBJ2-7	-	-	CASSLRRGRGVEPVGEQYF	TGTGCCAGCAGCCTCCGCCGGGGCAGGGGTGTGGAACCCGTAGGCGAGCAGTACTTC
TRBV29-1	TRBJ1-1	-	TRBD1	CSVQRLTGINTEAFF	TGCAGCGTACAGAGACTGACAGGGATCAACACTGAAGCTTTCTTT
TRBV28	TRBJ1-1	-	-	CASSEWGFGEAFF	TGTGCCAGCAGCGAATGGGGCTTTGGTGAAGCTTTCTTT
TRBV10-3	TRBJ1-5	few	-	CAISESPGNQPQHF	TGTGCCATCAGTGAGTCCCCCGGGAATCAGCCCCAGCATTTT
TRBV10-3	TRBJ1-2	-	TRBD1	CAISEGPGGYGYTF	TGTGCCATCAGTGAAGGTCCAGGGGGCTATGGCTACACCTTC
TRBV6-5	TRBJ2-7	few	TRBD1	CASSYGQGTYEQYF	TGTGCCAGCAGTTACGGACAGGGAACCTACGAGCAGTACTTC
TRBV5-1	TRBJ2-2	-	-	CASSLAGGNTGELFF	TGCGCCAGCAGCTTGGCCGGGGGAAACACCGGGGAGCTGTTTTTT
TRBV24-1	TRBJ2-1	-	TRBD2	CATSDSRLAGGNNEQFF	TGTGCCACCAGTGATTCCCGACTAGCGGGGGGGAACAATGAGCAGTTCTTC
TRBV7-2	TRBJ2-1	-	-	CASSFLGRLNTKQFF	TGTGCCAGCAGCTTCCTTGGGAGGTTGAACACCAAGCAGTTCTTC
TRBV6-5	TRBJ1-5	many	-	CASSRQKQSEPQHF	TGTGCCAGCAGTAGACAGAAGCAATCTGAGCCCCAGCATTTT
TRBV6-5	TRBJ1-2	-	TRBD1	CASKGQGDGYTF	TGTGCCAGCAAGGGACAGGGAGACGGCTACACCTTC
TRBV6-5	TRBJ2-1	-	-	CASSTRGVYNEQFF	TGTGCCAGCAGCACCCGCGGGGTTTACAATGAGCAGTTCTTC
TRBV30	TRBJ2-7	-	-	CAWRESGASYEQYF	TGTGCCTGGAGGGAAAGCGGAGCCTCCTACGAGCAGTACTTC
TRBV19	TRBJ1-2	-	TRBD1	CASSMGQGEYGYTF	TGTGCCAGTAGTATGGGGCAGGGGGAATATGGCTACACCTTC
TRBV13	TRBJ1-2	-	TRBD1	CASLLKGARHYGYTF	TGTGCCAGCCTTCTAAAGGGGGCGCGCCACTATGGCTACACCTTC
TRBV25-1	TRBJ2-1	-	-	CASTQGWNEQFF	TGTGCCAGTACACAGGGTTGGAATGAGCAGTTCTTC
TRBV5-4	TRBJ1-2	-	-	CASSFGGQRHTF	TGTGCCAGCAGCTTCGGAGGACAGCGACACACCTTC
TRBV2	TRBJ2-7	-	-	CASSVGLLSSYEQYF	TGTGCCAGCAGTGTGGGCCTACTGAGCTCCTACGAGCAGTACTTC